A single sample gave rise to the 18 T cell receptor beta chains below, sequenced in a study of cytomegalovirus exposure and HLA in healthy donors (dated by TCRdb to between 2016 and 2019). The library was built by means of the immunoSEQ multiplex PCR assay. A mixture of 60 forward primers for TCR Vbeta segments and 13 reverse primers for TCR Jbeta segments was used in the multiplex PCR. In TCRdb, the immuneACCESS table is reduced to in-frame sequences with V and J assigned. These tables do not hold every clone; where another copy was compared, an unresolved V gene accounts for under half, and the others remain unexplained. This sample gives 110,000 or so clones in total; less than 80% of them show up just once. The ten largest account for roughly 4.2% of the sample. Sequenced sample: PBMCs. The receptors originated from a woman in her thirties or forties in good health and CMV-seropositive.

The rearrangement links TRBV15 to TRBJ2-3, with 10 bases lining up with TRBD2. The germline V gene has CDR1 LNHNV and CDR2 YYDKDF (reference sequence). The CDR3 loop spans 16 amino acids. V shed 4 bases and J 0 bases; nucleotides not matched to a gene: 4. CDR3 DNA sequence: TGTGCCACCAGCACCGAACTAGCGGGAAGCACAGATACGCAGTATTTT. It translates to CATSTELAGSTDTQYF.

This chain joins TRBV6-1 and TRBJ1-3; D unresolved. The CDR3 has 18 amino acids. Germline V gives CDR1 MNHNS, CDR2 SASEGT. V was cut by 2 bases and J by 0 bases, with 17 bases left in between. This CDR3 reads CASSEFVGQVPSGNTIYF. The CDR3 DNA sequence: TGTGCCAGCAGTGAATTTGTAGGTCAGGTGCCCTCTGGAAACACCATATATTTT.

The genes are TRBV2 and TRBJ2-5, with unresolved D. Trimming cost V 5 bases and J 3 bases, with 7 bases left between them. This CDR3 contains 12 residues. Looked up from germline, CDR1 is SNHLY and CDR2 is FYNNEI. The CDR3 DNA reads TGTGCCAGCAGTCTAATCGAAGAGACCCAGTACTTC. Protein product: CASSLIEETQYF.

This chain uses TRBV6-6 with TRBJ2-5, with TRBD2 identical over 9 bases. The DNA end is more similar to TRBJ2-7, so the J call may be wrong. Germline CDR1 is MNHNY and CDR2 is SVGAGI (reference sequence). The CDR3 runs 14 residues. Here the CDR3 reads CASRKEGTSSEQYF. DNA for the CDR3: TGTGCCAGCAGGAAAGAAGGGACTAGCAGCGAGCAGTACTTC.

The rearrangement links TRBV7-6 to TRBJ2-1; 7 nucleotides match TRBD1. Trimming removed 3 bases from V and 5 bases from J; junction bases left unmatched: 13. The germline CDR1 and CDR2 sequences are SGHVS and FNYEAQ. The CDR3 length is 17 residues. CDR3 DNA sequence: TGTGCCAGCAGCTTCCCCCGTACAGGGGCGATTAACAATGAGCAGTTCTTC. Translating it yields CASSFPRTGAINNEQFF.

This chain connects TRBV9 to TRBJ2-2; 7 bases fit TRBD1. The V gene's germline CDR1 is SGDLS and CDR2 YYNGEE. The CDR3 loop spans 17 amino acids. V lost 0 bases, J lost 4 bases, and 9 bases stayed unmatched. The CDR3: CASSVARGGKVTGELFF. CDR3 nucleotides: TGTGCCAGCAGCGTAGCACGAGGGGGCAAGGTCACCGGGGAGCTGTTTTTT.

V usage is TRBV19 and J usage is TRBJ2-7, with D maybe TRBD1 (6 bases). With 4 bases removed from V and 1 base from J, the gap between germline ends came to 8 bases. Germline assignment: CDR1 LNHDA and CDR2 SQIVND (reference sequence). This CDR3 region has 13 residues. The CDR3 loop reads CASSTGQSYEQYF. The CDR3 nucleotides read TGTGCCAGTAGTACTGGACAGTCCTACGAGCAGTACTTC. Full variable domain (missing parts from reference TRBV19 and TRBJ2-7): DGGITQSPKYLFRKEGQNVTLSCEQNLNHDAMYWYRQDPGQGLRLIYYSQIVNDFQKGDIAEGYSVSREKKESFPLTVTSAQKNPTAFYLCASSTGQSYEQYFGPGTRLTVT.

The chain is built from TRBV5-1 and TRBJ2-5; D gene ambiguous. V lost 0 bases, J lost 1 base, and 4 bases lay in between. The CDR3 length is 13 residues. The germline CDR1 and CDR2 sequences are SGHRS and YFSETQ. The CDR3 protein is CASSLAVQETQYF. The CDR3 DNA sequence: TGCGCCAGCAGCTTGGCCGTCCAAGAGACCCAGTACTTC.

The chain employs TRBV18 and TRBJ1-3; the D gene is possibly TRBD1 (5 bases). This CDR3 has 13 residues. V lost 7 bases and J 7 bases, leaving 14 bases between the germline ends. CDR1 and CDR2 (germline): KGHSH, LQKENI. CDR3: CASYQGLGNTIYF. Here the CDR3 DNA reads TGTGCCAGCTACCAGGGTCTTGGTAACACCATATATTTT.

The rearrangement joins TRBV7-3 to TRBJ2-1, with D maybe TRBD1 (6 bases). V was shortened by 6 bases and J by 5 bases, with 17 bases between the two germline ends. This CDR3 region has 15 residues. The germline V gene has CDR1 SGHTA and CDR2 FQGTGA. CDR3 sequence (DNA): TGTGCCAGCAGTTCTAATGGGGGCGACGACAATGAGCAGTTCTTC. This codes for CASSSNGGDDNEQFF. The entire variable domain, with the rest obtained from reference TRBV7-3 and TRBJ2-1, is as follows: GAGVSQTPSNKVTEKGKYVELRCDPISGHTALYWYRQSLGQGPEFLIYFQGTGAADDSGLPNDRFFAVRPEGSVSTLKIQRTERGDSAVYLCASSSNGGDDNEQFFGPGTRLTVL.

This sequence joins TRBV11-1 and TRBJ1-4, with TRBD1 identical over 10 bases. The germline V gene encodes CDR1 SGHAT and CDR2 FQDESV (reference sequence). This CDR3 is built from 15 residues. Losses at the gene ends were 3 bases for V and 6 bases for J; bases not matched to a gene: 4. The CDR3 coding sequence is TGTGCCAGCAGCTTCCCCGGGACAGGGGATGAAAAACTGTTTTTT. Amino acid sequence: CASSFPGTGDEKLFF.

This rearrangement joins TRBV5-4 to TRBJ2-7; D is possibly TRBD2 (5 bases). This CDR3 spans 14 amino acids. V lost 4 bases and J lost 3, with 14 bases in between. Germline V gene lookup returns CDR1 SGHNT and CDR2 YYREEE (reference sequence). The CDR3 region has the DNA TGTGCCAGCAGCCCCGGAGTGGGAGACTACGAGCAGTACTTC. Amino acid sequence: CASSPGVGDYEQYF. Drawing the rest from reference TRBV5-4 and TRBJ2-7, the complete variable domain is ETGVTQSPTHLIKTRGQQVTLRCSSQSGHNTVSWYQQALGQGPQFIFQYYREEENGRGNFPPRFSGLQFPNYSSELNVNALELDDSALYLCASSPGVGDYEQYFGPGTRLTVT.

This clone was seen a few times. This CDR3 is CAISESREYGYTF. In nucleotides, the CDR3 is TGTGCCATCAGTGAGTCGAGGGAGTATGGCTACACCTTC. This chain joins TRBV10-3 and TRBJ1-2; D remains unclear. Trimming took off 0 bases at V and 5 bases at J, with 7 bases between the two ends. The CDR3 totals 13 residues. From germline, CDR1 is ENHRY and CDR2 SYGVKD.

This clone has more than one count but fewer than ten. CDR3 residues: CASSPFWTGIYGEQYF. The CDR3 DNA reads TGTGCCAGCTCACCATTCTGGACAGGGATTTATGGGGAGCAGTACTTC. The chain is built from TRBV18 and TRBJ2-7, with 8 bases aligning to TRBD1. CDR1 is KGHSH, CDR2 LQKENI, per germline. The CDR3 is 16 residues long. Trimming removed 2 bases from V and 7 bases from J; junction bases left unmatched: 13.

CDR3 loop: CASSHLYWDRVTGELFF. The CDR3 region has the DNA TGCGCCAGCAGCCACTTATATTGGGACAGGGTTACCGGGGAGCTGTTTTTT. The chain combines TRBV5-1 with TRBJ2-2; 9 bases align to TRBD1. V gave up 4 bases and J gave up 5 bases; unmatched junction bases: 12. CDR1 and CDR2 (germline): SGHRS, YFSETQ. The CDR3 consists of 17 residues.

This clone occurred a few times. Other DNA sequences of this sample code for an identical CDR3. The J gene is TRBJ1-4, the V gene TRBV5-8, with TRBD1 identical over 7 bases. V lost 3 bases to trimming and J lost 8 bases; unmatched junction nucleotides: 13. Germline CDR1 is SGHTS and CDR2 is YDEGEE. The CDR3 has 16 residues. For the CDR3, the DNA is TGTGCCAGCAGCTGGGGACAGTCGGTAGAAACGGAAAAACTGTTTTTT. It specifies CASSWGQSVETEKLFF. The variable domain in full, completed from reference TRBV5-8 and TRBJ1-4, reads EAGVTQSPTHLIKTRGQQATLRCSPISGHTSVYWYQQALGLGLQFLLWYDEGEERNRGNFPPRFSGRQFPNYSSELNVNALELEDSALYLCASSWGQSVETEKLFFGSGTQLSVL.

The gene calls are TRBV2 and TRBJ2-7, with 7 bases matching TRBD2. Germline-derived CDR1 and CDR2 are SNHLY and FYNNEI. After removal of 8 bases from V and 3 bases from J, the junction contained 13 bases not matched to a gene. The CDR3 spans 15 residues. The CDR3 spells CASGLWGTGGYEQYF. The CDR3 DNA reads TGTGCCAGCGGCCTTTGGGGGACGGGGGGCTACGAGCAGTACTTC.

The CDR3, as DNA: TGTGCCAGCAGCGCAGGGGGAATCACTGAAGCTTTCTTT. It yields the protein CASSAGGITEAFF. This rearrangement joins TRBV25-1 to TRBJ1-1, with 7 bases aligning to TRBD1. Germline values: CDR1 MGHDK, CDR2 SYGVNS. CDR3 size: 13 residues. V shed 6 bases and J 4 bases; nucleotides not matched to a gene: 5.